What follows are 7 T cell receptor beta chains derived from one specimen sequenced in a study of tissue T cells after allogeneic stem cell transplantation. The protocol was immunoSEQ multiplex PCR, while the TCRdb copy is restricted to in-frame clones and leaves out a portion. This sample carries about 8,300 clones, roughly half of them seen once, and the ten largest clones take 7% to 8%. As to time point: mouse harvest day 7 after allogeneic transplant. Tail vein injection delivered 10^7 T-cell-depleted bone marrow cells and 10^6 splenic CD5+ T cells. The sample consisted of gut tissue. Source of these receptors: a female BALB/c mouse given C57BL/6 T cells with graft-versus-host disease after an allogeneic hematopoietic cell transplant.

Comment on this clone: Gene names follow the mouse nomenclature. The read gets to within 1 residue of the CDR3 end, and the germline J gene fills in the rest. The rearrangement uses TRBV26 and TRBJ1-3; tentative D call: TRBD1 (6 bases). Germline assignment: CDR1 KGHPV and CDR2 FQNQEV (reference sequence). Trimming removed 3 bases at V and 8 bases at J, with 8 bases between. This CDR3 has 12 amino acids. The CDR3 spells CASSLNRDTLYF. Partial CDR3 DNA: TGTGCCAGCAGTCTCAACAGGGATACGCTCTAT.

There are a few counts of this clone. Gene names and germline refer to mouse. The read halts 1 residue ahead of the CDR3 end, with the missing end drawn from the germline J gene. This rearrangement joins TRBV15 to TRBJ1-3, with 10 bases that match TRBD1. Germline trimming cut 1 base from V and 1 base from J; bases unmatched to any gene: 1. The CDR3 length is 16 residues. The V gene's germline CDR1 is SGHND and CDR2 FRSKSL. This CDR3 reads CASSLVGQGSGNTLYF. The CDR3 DNA, read in part, is TGTGCCAGCAGTTTAGTGGGACAGGGGTCTGGAAATACGCTCTAT.

About this clone itself: An end of the junction differs from the germline gene, which may be a read error. The listed genes are named as in mouse. The observed sequence ends 1 residue before the CDR3 terminus, with the missing tail filled in from the germline J gene. This chain connects TRBV13-1 to TRBJ2-1; D gene uncertain. CDR3 size: 14 residues. From germline, CDR1 is NSHNY and CDR2 SYGAGN. CDR3 loop: CASGDAQNYAEQFF. The sequenced part of the CDR3 DNA is TGTGCCAGCGGTGATGCACAAAACTATGCTGAGCAGTTC.

In the case of this clone: Each gene name is a mouse one. From the germline J gene comes the end of the CDR3, since the read stops 1 residue before it. The V gene is TRBV3, the J gene TRBJ1-4; TRBD1 aligns across 11 bases. Germline V gene sequence: CDR1 SNHLY, CDR2 FYNGKV (reference sequence). There are 15 residues in the CDR3. V gave up 5 bases and J gave up 5 bases; unmatched junction bases: 4. The CDR3 protein is CASSAGTGGNERLFF. CDR3 DNA, as far as it was read: TGTGCCAGCAGCGCCGGGACAGGGGGGAACGAAAGATTATTT.

Concerning this clone: The genes and germline here are from mouse. The CDR3 loop is CASSRDRGPNTEVFF. The sequenced part of the CDR3 DNA is TGTGCAAGCAGTCGGGACAGGGGGCCAAACACAGAAGTCTTC. V is TRBV16 and J is TRBJ1-1, with 12 bases lining up with TRBD1. Read data end 1 residue before the CDR3 end; the end is taken from the germline J gene. The CDR3 runs 15 residues. CDR1 and CDR2 (germline): SGHSA, FRNQAP. With V trimmed by 6 bases and J by 0 bases, 2 bases remained unmatched.

A note on this clone: Gene names denote mouse genes. The sequenced part of the CDR3 DNA is TGTGCCAGCAGCCACCGGGACATTAACCAAGACACCCAGTAC. Translated: CASSHRDINQDTQY. The full-length CDR3 reads as CASSHRDINQDTQYF. The chain carries TRBV3 and TRBJ2-5; D perhaps matches TRBD1 (6 bases). The read ends 1 residue before the CDR3 terminus; that terminus is restored from the germline J gene. The CDR3 covers 15 residues. V shed 5 bases and J shed 0 bases, with 12 bases lying between them. Germline CDR1 SNHLY, CDR2 FYNGKV (reference sequence).

As regards this clone: Gene labels here are mouse ones. The sequenced fragment ends 1 residue before the CDR3 boundary, so the rest is inferred from the germline J gene. This chain connects TRBV3 to TRBJ2-2; possible D gene TRBD1, 6 bases. Germline V gene lookup returns CDR1 SNHLY and CDR2 FYNGKV (reference sequence). The CDR3 runs 14 residues. Trimming left V 4 bases short and J 0 bases short, with 6 bases between. The CDR3 is CASSWTANTGQLYF. The sequenced CDR3 bases are TGTGCCAGCAGCTGGACAGCAAACACCGGGCAGCTCTAC.